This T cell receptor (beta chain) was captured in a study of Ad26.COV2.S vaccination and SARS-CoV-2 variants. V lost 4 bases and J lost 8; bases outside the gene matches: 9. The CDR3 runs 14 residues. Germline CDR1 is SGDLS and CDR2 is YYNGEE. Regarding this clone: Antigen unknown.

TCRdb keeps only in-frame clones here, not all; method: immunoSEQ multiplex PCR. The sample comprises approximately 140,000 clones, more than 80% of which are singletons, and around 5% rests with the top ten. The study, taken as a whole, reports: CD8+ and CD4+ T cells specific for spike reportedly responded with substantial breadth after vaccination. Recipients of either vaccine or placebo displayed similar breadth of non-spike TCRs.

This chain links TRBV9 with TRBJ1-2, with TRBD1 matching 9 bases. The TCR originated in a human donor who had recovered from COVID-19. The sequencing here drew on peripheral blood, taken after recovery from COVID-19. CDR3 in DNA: TGTGCCAGCAGCTCCTCCGGGACAGGGTACGGCTACACCTTC. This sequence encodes CASSSSGTGYGYTF.